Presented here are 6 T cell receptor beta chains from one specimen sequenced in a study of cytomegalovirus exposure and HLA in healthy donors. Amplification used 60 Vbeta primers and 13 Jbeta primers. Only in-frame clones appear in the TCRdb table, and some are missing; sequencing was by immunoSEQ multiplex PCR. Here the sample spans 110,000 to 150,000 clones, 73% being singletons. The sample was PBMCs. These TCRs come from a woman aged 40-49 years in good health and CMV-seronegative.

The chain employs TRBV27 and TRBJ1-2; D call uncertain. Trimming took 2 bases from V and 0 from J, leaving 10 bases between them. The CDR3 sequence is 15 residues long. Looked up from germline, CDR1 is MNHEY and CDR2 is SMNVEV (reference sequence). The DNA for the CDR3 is TGTGCCAGCAGTTTAGGCGGGCGGACTAACTATGGCTACACCTTC. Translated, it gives CASSLGGRTNYGYTF.

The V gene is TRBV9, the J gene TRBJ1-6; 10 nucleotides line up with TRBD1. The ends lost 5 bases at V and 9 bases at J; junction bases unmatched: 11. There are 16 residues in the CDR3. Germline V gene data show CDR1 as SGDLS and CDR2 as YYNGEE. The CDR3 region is CASSPTSGQGTSPLHF. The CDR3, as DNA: TGTGCCAGCAGTCCGACCTCGGGACAGGGGACTTCACCCCTCCACTTT.

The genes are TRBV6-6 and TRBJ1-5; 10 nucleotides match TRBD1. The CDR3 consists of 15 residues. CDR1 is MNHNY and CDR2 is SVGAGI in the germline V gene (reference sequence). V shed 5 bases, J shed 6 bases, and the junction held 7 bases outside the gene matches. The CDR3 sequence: CASSNMGQGLQPQHF. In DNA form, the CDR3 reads TGTGCCAGCAGTAACATGGGACAGGGGCTTCAGCCCCAGCATTTT.

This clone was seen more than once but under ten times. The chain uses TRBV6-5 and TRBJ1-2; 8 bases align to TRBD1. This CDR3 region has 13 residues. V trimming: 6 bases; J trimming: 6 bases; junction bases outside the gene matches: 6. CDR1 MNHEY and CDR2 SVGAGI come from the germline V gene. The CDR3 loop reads CASRPDRGDGYTF. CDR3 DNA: TGTGCCAGCAGACCCGACAGGGGTGATGGCTACACCTTC.

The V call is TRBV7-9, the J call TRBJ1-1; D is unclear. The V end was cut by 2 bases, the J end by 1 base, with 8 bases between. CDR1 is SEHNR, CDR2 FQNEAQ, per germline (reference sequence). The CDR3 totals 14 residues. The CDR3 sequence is CASSLREANTEAFF. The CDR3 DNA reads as TGTGCCAGCAGCTTACGAGAGGCGAACACTGAAGCTTTCTTT.

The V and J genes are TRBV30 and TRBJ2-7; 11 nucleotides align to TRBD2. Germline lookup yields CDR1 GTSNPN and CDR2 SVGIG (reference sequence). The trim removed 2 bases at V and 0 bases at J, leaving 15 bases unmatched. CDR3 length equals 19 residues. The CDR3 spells CAWSRFLLGTSGRSYEQYV. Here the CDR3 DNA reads TGTGCCTGGAGTCGGTTCCTCCTAGGGACTAGCGGCCGCTCCTACGAGCAGTACGTC.